This entry lists 15 T cell receptor beta chains sequenced from one sample in a study of tumor-infiltrating lymphocytes in localized non-small cell lung cancer. Assay used: immunoSEQ multiplex PCR; TCRdb lists only in-frame clones, some missing. The sample lists under 3,500 clones; roughly two thirds were seen once. What was sequenced was uninvolved lung tissue not adjacent to the tumor. The receptors shown here come from a human donor with non-small cell lung cancer.

This clone was detected a few times. This chain connects TRBV2 to TRBJ1-1; D remains unclear. The CDR3 sequence is 11 residues long. Trimming cost V 5 bases and J 0 bases, with 1 base left between them. Germline V CDR1 and CDR2: SNHLY, FYNNEI. This CDR3 reads CASSMNTEAFF. The CDR3 region has the DNA TGTGCCAGCAGTATGAACACTGAAGCTTTCTTT.

With respect to this clone: One junction end does not reproduce the germline sequence, and a read error may be involved. The chain couples TRBV7-7 to TRBJ2-5; 7 bases line up with TRBD1. This CDR3 is built from 15 residues. Looked up from germline, CDR1 is SSHAT and CDR2 is FNYEAQ (reference sequence). The CDR3 loop is CASSLDRQGKETQYF. The CDR3 coding sequence is TGTGCTAGCAGCTTAGACCGACAGGGAAAAGAGACCCAGTACTTC.

The chain recombines TRBV7-2 with TRBJ1-2; no firm D call. This CDR3 has 13 amino acids. The V end was cut by 1 base, the J end by 2 bases, with 5 bases between. Germline CDR1 reads SGHTA; CDR2 reads FQGNSA. As DNA, the CDR3 is TGTGCCAGCAGCTTAGATGGGAACTATGGCTACACCTTC. Translated, it gives CASSLDGNYGYTF.

The V call is TRBV6-1, the J call TRBJ2-3, with D perhaps being TRBD1 or TRBD2 (6 bases each). The CDR3 has 13 amino acids. Trimming cost V 6 bases and J 4 bases, with 11 bases left between them. In germline, CDR1 is MNHNS, CDR2 SASEGT. CDR3 DNA sequence: TGTGCCAGCAGATGGGGGGCGGCAGATACGCAGTATTTT. Protein product: CASRWGAADTQYF.

This rearrangement joins TRBV30 to TRBJ1-1; no clear D gene. The V end was cut by 4 bases, the J end by 4 bases, with 13 bases between. The V gene's germline CDR1 is GTSNPN and CDR2 SVGIG (reference sequence). The CDR3 sequence is 13 residues long. CDR3: CAWIRQPGTEAFF. Written as DNA, the CDR3 is TGTGCCTGGATCCGTCAGCCCGGCACTGAAGCTTTCTTT.

The J gene is TRBJ1-6, the V gene TRBV25-1; a weak D match, TRBD1 (5 bases). CDR3 length: 14 residues. Germline CDR1 reads MGHDK; CDR2 reads SYGVNS. Between the trimmed V and J ends, which lost 0 bases and 5 bases, there was a span of 5 bases. The CDR3 bases are TGTGCCAGCAGTGAATACAGGGATAATTCACCCCTCCACTTT. It translates to CASSEYRDNSPLHF.

V gene TRBV30 combines with J gene TRBJ2-3; D is unclear. CDR3 length: 11 amino acids. V gave up 5 bases and J gave up 2 bases, with 5 bases separating them. Germline loops: CDR1 GTSNPN, CDR2 SVGIG (reference sequence). The CDR3 DNA sequence: TGTGCCTGGGGTTTCACAGATACGCAGTATTTT. It translates to CAWGFTDTQYF.

The chain recombines TRBV6-1 with TRBJ2-7; D is possibly TRBD2 (5 bases). The CDR3 loop spans 12 amino acids. V was trimmed by 7 bases and J by 3 bases, leaving 10 bases between them. Germline assignment: CDR1 MNHNS and CDR2 SASEGT. For the CDR3, the DNA is TGTGCCAGCAAGGGTCGGGGCTACGAGCAGTACTTC. Amino acid sequence: CASKGRGYEQYF.

This clone is judged medium-sized (0.01 to 0.1%). The rearrangement joins TRBV27 to TRBJ1-1; 8 bases agree with TRBD1. CDR3 length: 16 residues. Losses at the gene ends were 5 bases for V and 2 bases for J; bases not matched to a gene: 10. Germline CDR1 is MNHEY and CDR2 is SMNVEV (reference sequence). CDR3 loop: CASSHPPGQANTEAFF. CDR3 coding DNA: TGTGCCAGCAGTCATCCCCCGGGACAGGCCAACACTGAAGCTTTCTTT.

V usage is TRBV30 and J usage is TRBJ2-3, with D perhaps being TRBD1 or TRBD2 (5 bases each). CDR1 is GTSNPN, CDR2 SVGIG, per germline (reference sequence). There are 13 residues in the CDR3. The ends were cut back, 8 bases at V and 8 bases at J, with 20 bases in the middle. As DNA, the CDR3 is TGTGCCGGGGCGCCGCGGGTATGGGGTACGCAGTATTTT. Translating it yields CAGAPRVWGTQYF.

The gene calls are TRBV7-6 and TRBJ2-3, with 11 bases fitting TRBD2. CDR1 is SGHVS, CDR2 FNYEAQ, per germline. Trimming removed 5 bases from V and 0 bases from J; junction bases left unmatched: 10. The length of the CDR3 is 18 residues. The CDR3 protein is CASSAGTSGLYSTDTQYF. In DNA, the CDR3 is TGTGCCAGCAGCGCCGGGACTAGCGGACTCTATAGCACAGATACGCAGTATTTT.

The rearrangement uses TRBV19 and TRBJ2-3, with TRBD2 matching 11 bases. V lost 4 bases, J lost 2 bases, and 11 bases stayed unmatched. The germline V gene encodes CDR1 LNHDA and CDR2 SQIVND (reference sequence). The CDR3 length is 18 residues. The CDR3 region has the DNA TGTGCCAGTAGTAGGGCTAGCGGGAGGCCTACTATCACAGATACGCAGTATTTT. Protein product: CASSRASGRPTITDTQYF.

The J gene is TRBJ2-7, the V gene TRBV20-1; no clear D. The CDR3 has 10 amino acids. Looked up from germline, CDR1 is DFQATT and CDR2 is SNEGSKA (reference sequence). V lost 2 bases and J 6 bases, leaving 5 bases between the germline ends. The CDR3 DNA follows: TGCAGTGCTAGAAAGGGCGAGCAGTACTTC. Encoded protein: CSARKGEQYF.

This clone was seen a single time. The chain carries TRBV30 and TRBJ2-1, with 7 bases that match TRBD2. The CDR3 covers 15 residues. Germline CDR1 reads GTSNPN; CDR2 reads SVGIG (reference sequence). V lost 4 bases and J lost 2; bases outside the gene matches: 8. The CDR3 nucleotides are TGTGCCTGGAATCTCCGCGGGAGTCCCTACAATGAGCAGTTCTTC. Its translation: CAWNLRGSPYNEQFF.

The V and J genes are TRBV27 and TRBJ1-1; no clear D. The CDR3 is made up of 14 amino acids. V lost 6 bases and J 3 bases, leaving 14 bases between the germline ends. Looked up from germline, CDR1 is MNHEY and CDR2 is SMNVEV (reference sequence). CDR3 in amino acids: CASSLRPRDTEAFF. CDR3 bases: TGTGCCAGCAGCTTAAGGCCCCGGGACACTGAAGCTTTCTTT.